The 29 T cell receptor beta chains below all came from one sample that was sequenced in a study of blood T cell repertoires in COVID-19. TCRdb's table, derived via immunoSEQ multiplex PCR, lists solely in-frame clones and lacks some. Among fewer than 85,000 clones listed, about four fifths were seen once. Source material: peripheral blood. Receptors originate from a woman in her fifties or sixties with acute or convalescent COVID-19.

This sequence joins TRBV29-1 and TRBJ1-1; D might be TRBD1 (5 bases). With 8 bases removed from V and 4 bases from J, the gap between germline ends came to 14 bases. Per the germline V gene, CDR1 is SQVTM and CDR2 is ANQGSEA. This CDR3 spans 12 amino acids. CDR3 nucleotide sequence: TGCAGCATGATGCCGGACACCACTGAAGCTTTCTTT. It yields the protein CSMMPDTTEAFF.

The chain has TRBV19 and TRBJ2-3, with TRBD2 as a possible D gene (6 bases). Trimming removed 6 bases from V and 1 base from J, with 11 bases in between. Germline CDR1 reads LNHDA; CDR2 reads SQIVND (reference sequence). This CDR3 spans 14 amino acids. Here the CDR3 reads CASRNGGGTDTQYF. CDR3 nucleotides: TGTGCCAGTAGAAATGGAGGGGGCACAGATACGCAGTATTTT.

V is TRBV5-8 and J is TRBJ2-4; a weak D match, TRBD1 (5 bases). Germline V gene sequence: CDR1 SGHTS, CDR2 YDEGEE. V gave up 2 bases and J gave up 4 bases, with 16 bases separating them. CDR3 length: 16 residues. CDR3 nucleotides: TGTGCCAGCAGCTTTTTAGGACACCTGAGAAAAAACATTCAGTACTTC. Amino acids: CASSFLGHLRKNIQYF.

The chain couples TRBV6-5 to TRBJ1-5; weak D call: TRBD1 (6 bases). The CDR3 length is 15 residues. Trimming stripped 7 bases from V and 2 bases from J, with 15 bases between. Germline CDR1 is MNHEY and CDR2 is SVGAGI. The CDR3 sequence is CASKTTGRGNQPQHF. CDR3 bases: TGTGCCAGCAAGACGACAGGCCGGGGCAATCAGCCCCAGCATTTT.

This chain uses TRBV29-1 with TRBJ2-7, with D perhaps matching TRBD2 (5 bases). CDR3 length: 15 residues. CDR1 SQVTM and CDR2 ANQGSEA come from the germline V gene. Trimming left V 4 bases short and J 3 bases short, with 19 bases between. In nucleotides, the CDR3 is TGCAGCGTTGGGGCGGGTACCACGGTACACTACGAGCAGTACTTC. Its translation is CSVGAGTTVHYEQYF.

The chain has TRBV28 and TRBJ1-5, with 8 positions matching TRBD1. The V segment lost 6 bases and the J segment 5 bases; nucleotides outside the gene matches: 9. CDR3 length equals 15 residues. Germline V gene sequence: CDR1 MDHEN, CDR2 SYDVKM. CDR3 DNA sequence: TGTGCCAGCAGACGAGACAGGGGAGGGTATCAGCCCCAGCATTTT. Protein: CASRRDRGGYQPQHF.

This chain joins TRBV4-1 and TRBJ2-3; no firm D call. Trimming took 4 bases from V and 4 from J, leaving 12 bases between them. CDR1 and CDR2 (germline): MGHRA, YSYEKL. The CDR3 runs to 14 residues. CDR3 sequence reads: CASSRLVAADTQYF. DNA for the CDR3: TGCGCCAGCAGCCGCCTGGTGGCGGCAGATACGCAGTATTTT.

This clone has a handful of counts. V and J are TRBV30 and TRBJ2-4; D gene unclear. V was trimmed by 0 bases and J by 0 bases, leaving 12 bases between them. From germline, CDR1 is GTSNPN and CDR2 SVGIG (reference sequence). CDR3 size: 16 residues. The CDR3 is CAWSVRGSLAKNIQYF. DNA for the CDR3: TGTGCCTGGAGTGTACGAGGAAGCCTAGCCAAAAACATTCAGTACTTC.

V is TRBV5-1 and J is TRBJ1-2; 8 bases map to TRBD1. Germline CDR1 reads SGHRS; CDR2 reads YFSETQ. The CDR3 is 15 amino acids. The V gene end was trimmed by 4 bases and the J gene end by 2 bases; junction bases not matched to a gene: 7. CDR3 DNA sequence: TGCGCCAGCAGCAAGGGACAGGCTTACAACTATGGCTACACCTTC. Translation gives CASSKGQAYNYGYTF.

The chain combines TRBV29-1 with TRBJ2-2; 9 positions agree with TRBD1. Losses at the gene ends were 7 bases for V and 1 base for J; bases not matched to a gene: 25. The CDR3 is 21 residues long. In germline, CDR1 is SQVTM, CDR2 ANQGSEA. This CDR3 is CSEKPGTGFRKDLWNTGELFF. The CDR3 DNA sequence: TGCAGCGAAAAACCCGGGACAGGGTTTCGTAAGGATCTCTGGAACACCGGGGAGCTGTTTTTT.

The gene calls are TRBV10-2 and TRBJ2-2, with D possibly being TRBD1 (6 bases). V lost 7 bases and J 8 bases, leaving 20 bases between the germline ends. In germline, CDR1 is WSHSY, CDR2 SAAADI. CDR3 length: 15 amino acids. The CDR3 nucleotides are TGCGCCAGCACGAAGGGGGAGTGGGTAAGGGGGGAGCTGTTTTTT. It codes for CASTKGEWVRGELFF.

CDR3 protein: CASSPQTGYGYTF. For the CDR3, the DNA is TGTGCCAGTAGTCCGCAGACAGGGTATGGCTACACCTTC. This chain connects TRBV19 to TRBJ1-2; TRBD1 agrees at 7 bases. Germline lookup yields CDR1 LNHDA and CDR2 SQIVND (reference sequence). The junction had 5 bases not matched to a gene; V was cut back by 5 bases and J by 5 bases. The CDR3 has 13 residues.

V usage is TRBV27 and J usage is TRBJ1-4, with 8 bases matching TRBD1. J lost 0 bases, V lost 7 bases, and 13 bases had no gene match. Germline loops: CDR1 MNHEY, CDR2 SMNVEV (reference sequence). The CDR3 is made up of 18 amino acids. The CDR3 is CASTLTGGTESTNEKLFF. As DNA, the CDR3 is TGTGCCAGCACTCTCACAGGGGGGACGGAGTCAACTAATGAAAAACTGTTTTTT.

The genes are TRBV5-1 and TRBJ1-2; 7 bases are a match to TRBD1. Germline V gene data show CDR1 as SGHRS and CDR2 as YFSETQ. The CDR3 has 13 residues. Trimming cost V 4 bases and J 3 bases; bases outside gene matches: 3. In nucleotides, the CDR3 is TGCGCCAGCAGCGACGACAGGGACTATGGCTACACCTTC. This codes for CASSDDRDYGYTF. Complete variable domain (other parts from reference TRBV5-1 and TRBJ1-2): KAGVTQTPRYLIKTRGQQVTLSCSPISGHRSVSWYQQTPGQGLQFLFEYFSETQRNKGNFPGRFSGRQFSNSRSEMNVSTLELGDSALYLCASSDDRDYGYTFGSGTRLTVV.

The rearrangement uses TRBV10-3 and TRBJ2-7, with TRBD1 identical over 10 bases. Trimming at V came to 4 bases and at J to 6 bases, leaving 0 bases not matched to a gene. Germline-derived CDR1 and CDR2 are ENHRY and SYGVKD. This CDR3 contains 12 residues. The CDR3 DNA reads as TGTGCCATCAGTGGGACAGGGGGCGAGCAGTACTTC. Translated, it gives CAISGTGGEQYF.

This clone occurred a few times. This chain uses TRBV7-9 with TRBJ2-7; no clear D gene. The ends were cut back, 4 bases at V and 3 bases at J, with 7 bases in the middle. CDR1 SEHNR and CDR2 FQNEAQ come from the germline V gene (reference sequence). The CDR3 consists of 12 residues. CDR3 sequence reads: CASSSRIYEQYF. The CDR3 DNA follows: TGTGCCAGCAGCTCCCGTATCTACGAGCAGTACTTC. Full variable domain (missing parts from reference TRBV7-9 and TRBJ2-7): DTGVSQNPRHKITKRGQNVTFRCDPISEHNRLYWYRQTLGQGPEFLTYFQNEAQLEKSRLLSDRFSAERPKGSFSTLEIQRTEQGDSAMYLCASSSRIYEQYFGPGTRLTVT.

The chain joins TRBV6-5 to TRBJ1-3; 8 bases map to TRBD1. There are 14 residues in the CDR3. With 7 bases clipped from V and 4 bases from J, the junction kept 6 bases outside the gene matches. Looked up from germline, CDR1 is MNHEY and CDR2 is SVGAGI. The CDR3 DNA sequence: TGTGCCAGCAAACAGGACAGGGCCGGAAACACCATATATTTT. It is translated as CASKQDRAGNTIYF.

V is TRBV15 and J is TRBJ2-7; 8 nucleotides line up with TRBD1. The CDR3 contains 13 residues. Per germline, CDR1 LNHNV and CDR2 YYDKDF (reference sequence). V lost 2 bases and J lost 7; bases outside the gene matches: 4. CDR3 nucleotide sequence: TGTGCCACCAGCAGACAGGGGGCGGGAGAGCAGTACTTC. The encoded protein is CATSRQGAGEQYF.

The chain has TRBV2 and TRBJ2-3; 8 bases match TRBD2. V dropped 6 bases and J dropped 2; count of bases not matched to a gene: 4. Germline V lookup: CDR1 SNHLY, CDR2 FYNNEI. The CDR3 is 14 amino acids. The DNA for the CDR3 is TGTGCCAGCAGGGGCGGGGGGAACACAGATACGCAGTATTTT. Translation gives CASRGGGNTDTQYF.

V is TRBV12-3 or TRBV12-4 and J is TRBJ1-5, with D uncertain. Trimming took 5 bases from V and 6 from J, leaving 11 bases between them. The CDR3 spans 13 residues. The CDR3, as DNA: TGTGCCAGCAGTCTGCTCACGAGTCAGCCCCAGCATTTT. It encodes CASSLLTSQPQHF.

The table lists this clone with a count of one. The CDR3 sequence is CATSAGFTGELFF. The CDR3 DNA follows: TGTGCCACCAGTGCAGGGTTCACCGGGGAGCTGTTTTTT. The rearrangement links TRBV24-1 to TRBJ2-2, with D perhaps TRBD1 (5 bases). The CDR3 covers 13 residues. Trimming left V 5 bases short and J 4 bases short, with 7 bases between. Germline CDR1 and CDR2: KGHDR and SFDVKD.

This chain uses TRBV28 with TRBJ1-6, with D hard to call. Trimming cost V 3 bases and J 8 bases, with 8 bases left between them. This CDR3 contains 13 residues. Germline assignment: CDR1 MDHEN and CDR2 SYDVKM. The CDR3 DNA sequence: TGTGCCAGCAGTTTGAGTTCCTATTCACCCCTCCACTTT. It codes for CASSLSSYSPLHF.

Of note for this clone: Sequence at one end of the junction differs from germline and may be a read error. The V and J genes are TRBV11-2 and TRBJ2-1; 7 bases line up with TRBD2. This CDR3 contains 16 residues. The germline CDR1 and CDR2 sequences are SGHAT and FQNNGV. The CDR3: CASTLRLAASYNEQFF. CDR3 in DNA: TGTGCCAGCACCTTAAGGCTAGCGGCCTCCTACAATGAGCAGTTCTTC.

V and J are TRBV24-1 and TRBJ2-3; 12 bases are a match to TRBD2. The CDR3 spans 16 residues. Germline V CDR1 and CDR2: KGHDR, SFDVKD. Trimming removed 6 bases from V and 5 bases from J; junction bases left unmatched: 8. CDR3 sequence reads: CATSKLAGGDRDTQYF. CDR3 nucleotide sequence: TGTGCCACCAGTAAACTAGCGGGAGGCGATAGAGATACGCAGTATTTT.

Only a few counts were recorded for this clone. The CDR3 is CASSQEYRNYGYTF. In nucleotides, the CDR3 is TGCGCCAGCAGCCAAGAGTACAGGAACTATGGCTACACCTTC. This chain uses TRBV4-1 with TRBJ1-2; a weak D match, TRBD1 (5 bases). V lost 0 bases to trimming and J lost 2 bases, with 7 bases between them. The germline V gene has CDR1 MGHRA and CDR2 YSYEKL. This CDR3 contains 14 residues.

This chain joins TRBV3-1 (or the pseudogene TRBV3-2) and TRBJ1-1; TRBD1 is a possible D gene (6 bases). This CDR3 is 14 amino acids long. Per the germline V gene, CDR1 is LGHDT and CDR2 is YNNKEL (reference sequence). The V end was cut by 6 bases, the J end by 5 bases, with 16 bases between. CDR3: CASSPGGGWTEAFF. CDR3 nucleotides: TGTGCCAGCAGTCCTGGTGGGGGCTGGACTGAAGCTTTCTTT.

J is TRBJ1-1 and V is TRBV7-9; tentatively, D is TRBD1 (6 bases). Looked up from germline, CDR1 is SEHNR and CDR2 is FQNEAQ (reference sequence). V lost 4 bases, J lost 1 base, and 10 bases lay in between. The CDR3 spans 14 residues. The CDR3 loop is CASSYRGANTEAFF. The CDR3 DNA is TGTGCCAGCAGCTACCGGGGGGCGAACACTGAAGCTTTCTTT.

V usage is TRBV3-1 (or the pseudogene TRBV3-2) and J usage is TRBJ2-3, with 10 bases aligning to TRBD1. Germline CDR1 is LGHDT and CDR2 is YNNKEL (reference sequence). Trimming removed 1 base from V and 3 bases from J; junction bases left unmatched: 4. The CDR3 spans 16 residues. The CDR3 sequence is CASSQGQGALTDTQYF. The CDR3 DNA reads as TGTGCCAGCAGCCAAGGACAGGGGGCCTTGACAGATACGCAGTATTTT.

CDR3 residues: CASSQGRGQGEEKLFF. CDR3 DNA: TGTGCCAGCAGCCAAGGCAGGGGACAGGGCGAGGAAAAACTGTTTTTT. The chain employs TRBV3-1 (or the pseudogene TRBV3-2) and TRBJ1-4; 9 bases line up with TRBD1. CDR3 length: 16 amino acids. The ends lost 1 base at V and 8 bases at J; junction bases unmatched: 8. Germline V gene sequence: CDR1 LGHDT, CDR2 YNNKEL (reference sequence).